This T cell receptor beta chain derives from a study of T cell responses to AZD1222 COVID-19 vaccine. Some clones are missing from TCRdb's copy, which holds only in-frame ones; the method was immunoSEQ multiplex PCR. The profile shows 150,000 to 200,000 clones, 85% to 90% of them singletons. CDR1 LGHNT and CDR2 FRNRAP come from the germline V gene. The CDR3 is 12 residues long. Trimming shortened V by 6 bases and J by 4 bases, and 6 bases separated the two germline ends. This clonotype was sampled from an adult in good health. The V and J genes are TRBV12-5 and TRBJ2-2; D remains ambiguous. The sequenced sample was peripheral blood, obtained on day 0 of AZD1222 vaccination. CDR3 sequence: CASGPGTGELFF. The CDR3, as DNA: TGTGCTAGTGGCCCGGGCACCGGGGAGCTGTTTTTT.